This TCR beta chain was profiled in a study of PD-1 blockade in classical Hodgkin lymphoma (TCRdb year 2020). Looking at the study overall: Nivolumab dosing was 3 mg/kg intravenously every 2 weeks, continuing until either disease progression or unacceptable toxicity. A peripheral blood immune signature of response to PD-1 blockade in classical Hodgkin lymphoma was defined using TCR beta sequencing and CyTOF. Results and caveats for the whole study, not just this receptor: CD4+ but not CD8+ TCR diversity rose significantly by C4D1 (p=0.0027 vs p=0.16), most apparent in complete responders (p=0.02). The study covered only a single clinical trial cohort, and the causes of the repertoire differences, possibly disease activity or prior therapy, were still not defined. Baseline TCR diversity was reported to be lower in newly diagnosed patients than in healthy donors, and even lower in relapsed/refractory patients. Lower diversity was seen in patients whose nivolumab began less than 1 year after ASCT, and these patients were left out of later analyses so that immune reconstitution would not confound the results. Trial patients with a complete response had baseline diversity similar to that of newly diagnosed patients, while partial responders and progressors had significantly lower diversity.

Genomic DNA was extracted with the Qiagen DNeasy kit from unsorted PBMCs and from negatively selected CD4+ and CD8+ fractions. Using primers that anneal to V and J segments, immunoSEQ multiplex PCR amplified the TCR beta CDR3 regions. Amplification bias was minimized using a synthetic immune receptor repertoire, and residual bias was removed computationally after sequencing. Processing in the source paper ran as follows. Custom Python scripts were used to quantify repertoire diversity as the Shannon entropy index. Unsorted, CD4+ and CD8+ repertoires were analyzed separately, except in combined analyses where CD4+ and CD8+ sequences were merged in silico. A clone counted as expanded when the clone's frequency after treatment rose at least 2-fold relative to C1D1, and clones undetected at baseline were given a pseudocount of 0.5. Clones with 0 or 1 copy at C1D1 were defined as singleton clones, while clones with 2 or more copies were defined as non-singleton clones. Clones expanded in unsorted samples were labelled as CD4+, CD8+ or unknown by matching protein sequences in sorted samples from the same patient. Diversity changes from C1D1 to C4D1 were tested in paired samples using Wilcoxon tests. What TCRdb holds here is the immuneACCESS table cut down to in-frame rearrangements. Part of the clones is not present; checked against another copy, under half of the missing clones reflect an unresolved V gene, and the others are unexplained. V and J calls and clone size are copied from that table; D and trimming were computed from the DNA. The sample profile shows 12,000 or so clones; about 85% of them were found once. Of the sample, about 29% falls within the top ten clones.

This sample's time point label indicates: cycle 1 day 1 (C1D1), immediately before nivolumab initiation. Relapse after autologous stem cell transplantation had occurred in all trial patients, and cohorts A, B and C were distinguished by prior brentuximab vedotin exposure. The trial cohort was composed of about 53 patients with relapsed/refractory classical Hodgkin lymphoma, for whom complete response, partial response or progressive disease was recorded as best overall response. Trial patients were treated with single-agent nivolumab in the multi-cohort phase II CheckMate 205 trial. Best overall response was determined by an independent review committee according to the 2007 International Working Group response criteria. Trial PBMCs were obtained immediately prior to nivolumab initiation (C1D1) and on therapy at cycle 2 day 1 and cycle 4 day 1. Peripheral blood was collected in 8 mL Vacutainer Cell Preparation Tubes, from which PBMCs were isolated by centrifugation and then cryopreserved.

A word on this clone: Its binding antigen is unknown. Per-nucleotide qualities are absent, and no much larger clonotype sits a single base away. The sample contains more than one DNA sequence encoding this CDR3.

The CDR3 numbers 10 residues from cysteine through phenylalanine. Solely the CDR3 DNA is kept, with 30 bases framed from the first base. V is clipped by 4 bases and J by 6 bases, and the sequence between their germline boundaries is 4 bases long. The germline V gene sets CDR1 to SQVTM and CDR2 to ANQGSEA. The chain couples TRBV29-1 to TRBJ2-1; the D segment cannot be called with confidence. The material sequenced was peripheral blood mononuclear cells (PBMCs), taken at baseline. This clonotype was obtained from a human donor with classical Hodgkin lymphoma. The DNA sequence follows: TGCAGCGTTGTAACCAATGAGCAGTTCTTC. It encodes CSVVTNEQFF.